This T cell receptor beta chain emerged from a study of blood T cell repertoires in COVID-19. The wider study: Sources were T cells, B-cell-depleted T cells, or PBMCs; the material itself was cDNA or gDNA.

Profiled with immunoSEQ multiplex PCR; TCRdb holds only in-frame clones, not every one. The sample yields some 270,000 clones, roughly 84% seen once. Germline CDR1 reads SGHTA; CDR2 reads FQGNSA. The V and J ends lost 0 bases and 7 bases, in that order; junction bases with no gene match: 8. The CDR3 is 18 amino acids. This TCR was recovered from a person between 65 and 79 years old with COVID-19, enrolled during active disease. J is TRBJ2-2 and V is TRBV7-2; TRBD2 aligns across 13 bases. Sample: peripheral blood. The CDR3 nucleotides are TGTGCCAGCAGCTTAGCGCCCACTAGCGGGGGGGCGAACGGGGAGCTGTTTTTT. Amino acid sequence: CASSLAPTSGGANGELFF.